This TCR beta chain stems from a study of regulatory T cells in long-lasting Graves disease. With 4 bases clipped from V and 3 bases from J, the junction kept 15 bases outside the gene matches. CDR1 and CDR2 from the germline V gene are MNHEY and SVGAGI. The length of the CDR3 is 19 residues. CDR3 regions were amplified by Arm-PCR using iRepertoire HTBI primers to build TCR beta libraries. MiXCR was run by TCRdb on the multiplex PCR reads, yielding one entry per CDR3 protein. The sample consists of 200,000 to 250,000 distinct CDR3 sequences, 20% of them appearing once. This clonotype occurred many times. The sample's time point: newly diagnosed GD, antithyroid drugs for less than 3 months. PBMCs were the source of the RNA used for TCR sequencing.

Source: peripheral blood mononuclear cells (PBMCs), taken at new diagnosis, from a patient treated with antithyroid drugs. The receptor was isolated from a female donor with Graves disease. V is TRBV6-5 and J is TRBJ2-1, with 10 bases aligning to TRBD2. CDR3 region: CASSSALAGENEIYNEQFF. CDR3 DNA: TGTGCCAGCAGTTCGGCCCTAGCGGGAGAAAATGAGATCTACAATGAGCAGTTCTTC.